The present entry profiles one TCR beta chain with its context. Here immunoSEQ multiplex PCR was the method, and the copy in TCRdb shows in-frame clones only, minus some. The sample has 70,000 to 80,000 clones, about 93% seen once; the top ten hold 0.43%. The data stem from a study of T cell changes during pregnancy in multiple sclerosis. V was pared by 1 base and J by 2 bases, with 11 bases between. The germline CDR1 and CDR2 sequences are SEHNR and FQNEAQ (reference sequence). This CDR3 is built from 15 residues. The clonotype was recovered from a female donor with multiple sclerosis, enrolled in a pregnancy study. The sequenced sample was CD4+ T cells from peripheral blood mononuclear cells, obtained before pregnancy. The chain combines TRBV7-9 with TRBJ2-5; TRBD2 is a possible D gene (5 bases). The DNA for the CDR3 is TGTGCCAGCAGCTTAGACCTAGCTACACAAGAGACCCAGTACTTC. Residues: CASSLDLATQETQYF.